This TCR beta chain came from a study of T cell responses to AZD1222 COVID-19 vaccine. V lost 1 base to trimming and J lost 8 bases, with 14 bases between them. Per germline, CDR1 LNHNV and CDR2 YYDKDF (reference sequence). CDR3 size: 15 residues. Study-level points and caveats: After the peak T cell response, and only then, were repertoires sampled. Two AZD1222 doses significantly raised spike-specific TCR breadth and depth over controls. AZD1222 recipients seropositive at baseline numbered only six or seven.

For this clone: The antigen is not known.

Data came from immunoSEQ multiplex PCR; TCRdb stores just in-frame clones and leaves some out. Seen here are about 120,000 clones, around 85% observed once, and the top ten hold just under 9.5%. The rearrangement joins TRBV15 to TRBJ1-4; D perhaps matches TRBD1 (6 bases). The source was peripheral blood, collected on day 0 of AZD1222 vaccination. This sequence originates from an adult in good health. Here the CDR3 reads CATSRGGGAGEKLFF. For the CDR3, the DNA is TGTGCCACCAGCAGAGGCGGGGGCGCGGGGGAAAAACTGTTTTTT.